These T cell receptor beta chains were read from a single sample in a study of CD4 T cells in relation to SARS-CoV-2 and coronaviruses. Generated by immunoSEQ multiplex PCR, the TCRdb table keeps only in-frame clones and is missing some. Of 30,000 to 45,000 clones listed, approximately 87% are singletons. The sample taken for sequencing was memory CD4+ T cells from PBMCs. These receptor sequences come from an adult with COVID-19. Each CDR3 is given with its conserved first and last residue. A D gene is named only where the DNA matches it firmly. Clone sizes are given selectively: once, few, many, or a class where the clone is expanded.

CDR3aa	CDR3nt	v_gene	j_gene	abundance	d_gene
CASKRDRGSPLHF	TGTGCCAGCAAACGGGATAGGGGATCACCCCTCCACTTT	TRBV2	TRBJ1-6	once	.
CATAGTDRTEAFF	TGTGCCACCGCGGGGACAGATCGTACTGAAGCTTTCTTT	TRBV15	TRBJ1-1	.	TRBD1
CASSSPRAPFYGYTF	TGTGCCAGCAGTTCCCCCCGGGCCCCCTTCTATGGCTACACCTTC	TRBV27	TRBJ1-2	once	.
CASSQVNLVAYNEQFF	TGCGCCAGCAGCCAAGTAAATCTCGTGGCCTACAATGAGCAGTTCTTC	TRBV4-1	TRBJ2-1	once	.
CASSPRRYYGYTF	TGTGCCAGCAGCCCCCGGAGGTACTATGGCTACACCTTC	TRBV11-2	TRBJ1-2	.	.
CASSLSRQNNSPLHF	TGTGCCAGCAGTTTATCGAGACAGAATAATTCACCCCTCCACTTT	TRBV27	TRBJ1-6	.	.
CSHAGTGNTGELFF	TGCAGCCACGCCGGGACGGGGAACACCGGGGAGCTGTTTTTT	TRBV29-1	TRBJ2-2	.	.
CASSQIYGGARQETQYF	TGTGCCAGCAGCCAAATCTACGGGGGGGCCCGTCAAGAGACCCAGTACTTC	TRBV3-1/TRBV3-2	TRBJ2-5	.	TRBD2
CATSHGTNQPQHF	TGTGCCACCAGTCACGGGACAAATCAGCCCCAGCATTTT	TRBV24-1	TRBJ1-5	.	.
CASSPLATGEETQYF	TGTGCCAGTAGTCCACTGGCGACGGGAGAGGAGACCCAGTACTTC	TRBV19	TRBJ2-5	.	.
CASSGDQETQYF	TGTGCCAGCTCAGGAGACCAAGAGACCCAGTACTTC	TRBV18	TRBJ2-5	.	.
CASTPWRGVGETQYF	TGTGCCAGCACTCCTTGGCGGGGGGTGGGGGAGACCCAGTACTTC	TRBV28	TRBJ2-5	.	TRBD2
CASSRSMDEKLFF	TGTGCCAGCAGCAGATCGATGGACGAAAAACTGTTTTTT	TRBV14	TRBJ1-4	.	.
CATSFGGSSTDTQYF	TGTGCCACTTCCTTCGGGGGTTCTAGCACAGATACGCAGTATTTT	TRBV24-1	TRBJ2-3	.	.
CASSLEAQGTNSYNEQFF	TGCGCCAGCAGCTTGGAAGCACAGGGGACAAACTCCTACAATGAGCAGTTCTTC	TRBV5-1	TRBJ2-1	.	TRBD1
CASSIAGVGQPQHF	TGCGCCAGCAGCATAGCAGGGGTAGGTCAGCCCCAGCATTTT	TRBV5-1	TRBJ1-5	once	.
CASSADGNYGYTF	TGTGCCAGCAGCGCAGACGGAAACTATGGCTACACCTTC	TRBV5-6	TRBJ1-2	.	.
CASSFGGQPQHF	TGTGCCAGCAGTTTCGGGGGGCAGCCCCAGCATTTT	TRBV12-3/TRBV12-4	TRBJ1-5	.	.
CASSPTRTDTQYF	TGTGCCAGCAGCCCCACAAGGACAGATACGCAGTATTTT	TRBV9	TRBJ2-3	.	.
CSARGEGKAFF	TGCAGTGCTAGAGGGGAGGGTAAAGCTTTCTTT	TRBV20-1	TRBJ1-1	.	.
CASSGQGAWVGAFF	TGCGCCAGCAGCGGACAGGGGGCTTGGGTGGGAGCTTTCTTT	TRBV5-1	TRBJ1-1	few	TRBD1
CASRPFLAGADNEQFF	TGTGCCAGCAGACCCTTCCTAGCGGGGGCCGACAATGAGCAGTTCTTC	TRBV9	TRBJ2-1	.	TRBD2
CASSQGQIGNTIYF	TGTGCCAGCAGCCAAGGTCAGATTGGAAACACCATATATTTT	TRBV14	TRBJ1-3	few	.
CASSLIGGVKVGDGYTF	TGTGCCAGCAGCTTAATCGGGGGCGTAAAGGTCGGAGATGGCTACACCTTC	TRBV7-8	TRBJ1-2	.	.
CASSEQGASYNEQFF	TGTGCCAGCAGTGAACAGGGGGCATCCTACAATGAGCAGTTCTTC	TRBV25-1	TRBJ2-1	.	TRBD1
CASSFFGTSIRAYEQYF	TGTGCCAGCAGTTTTTTCGGGACGTCGATTCGAGCCTACGAGCAGTACTTC	TRBV28	TRBJ2-7	.	.
CASSFFTGGVEAFF	TGCGCCAGCAGCTTCTTTACAGGGGGAGTAGAAGCTTTCTTT	TRBV5-1	TRBJ1-1	once	TRBD1
CASSQVLGDSYEQYF	TGTGCCAGCAGCCAAGTGCTTGGCGACTCCTACGAGCAGTACTTC	TRBV3-1/TRBV3-2	TRBJ2-7	.	.
CASSIAIRSGNEQFF	TGTGCCAGTAGTATAGCTATCAGGTCAGGCAATGAGCAGTTCTTC	TRBV19	TRBJ2-1	.	.
CSLRKQETQYF	TGCAGCCTTCGGAAACAAGAGACCCAGTACTTC	TRBV20-1	TRBJ2-5	.	.
CASSQGRAGSPLHF	TGTGCCAGCAGCCAGGGTAGGGCGGGTTCACCCCTCCACTTT	TRBV4-2	TRBJ1-6	.	.
CASSPLTTEAFF	TGTGCCAGCAGTCCGCTTACCACTGAAGCTTTCTTT	TRBV28	TRBJ1-1	.	.
CASSIQGAGTEAFF	TGTGCCAGTAGTATACAGGGGGCTGGGACTGAAGCTTTCTTT	TRBV19	TRBJ1-1	.	TRBD1
CASSSKTSGGAYEQFF	TGTGCCAGCAGTTCTAAGACTAGCGGGGGGGCGTATGAGCAGTTCTTC	TRBV28	TRBJ2-1	.	TRBD2
CASSLKAAASYEQYF	TGTGCCAGCAGCTTAAAGGCGGCAGCCTCCTACGAGCAGTACTTC	TRBV5-6	TRBJ2-7	.	.
CASSWKTGTSGQTDTQYF	TGCGCCAGCAGTTGGAAGACCGGGACTAGCGGGCAAACAGATACGCAGTATTTT	TRBV5-1	TRBJ2-3	.	TRBD2
CASSPEGAAFF	TGTGCCAGCTCACCGGAGGGGGCAGCTTTCTTT	TRBV18	TRBJ1-1	once	TRBD1
CASSPAGRSSRTGANVLTF	TGTGCCAGCAGCCCCGCCGGACGAAGTAGTCGCACTGGGGCCAACGTCCTGACTTTC	TRBV5-6	TRBJ2-6	.	.